The entry below gives a single T cell receptor beta chain sequence along with its context. This specimen belongs to a study of blood T cell repertoires in COVID-19. Assay: immunoSEQ multiplex PCR; the TCRdb copy retains only in-frame clones and omits some. The sample records 40,000 or so clones, approximately 91% being singletons. CDR1 LNHDA and CDR2 SQIVND come from the germline V gene (reference sequence). The CDR3 loop spans 14 amino acids. Trimming shortened V by 7 bases and J by 5 bases, and 14 bases separated the two germline ends. The TCR sequence derives from a human donor in a cohort sampled during active COVID-19. The sequenced material came from peripheral blood. This chain uses TRBV19 with TRBJ2-2; D is unresolved. The CDR3 region has the DNA TGTGCCAGTAAAGAAATTGGAGAGACCGGGGAGCTGTTTTTT. Protein sequence: CASKEIGETGELFF.